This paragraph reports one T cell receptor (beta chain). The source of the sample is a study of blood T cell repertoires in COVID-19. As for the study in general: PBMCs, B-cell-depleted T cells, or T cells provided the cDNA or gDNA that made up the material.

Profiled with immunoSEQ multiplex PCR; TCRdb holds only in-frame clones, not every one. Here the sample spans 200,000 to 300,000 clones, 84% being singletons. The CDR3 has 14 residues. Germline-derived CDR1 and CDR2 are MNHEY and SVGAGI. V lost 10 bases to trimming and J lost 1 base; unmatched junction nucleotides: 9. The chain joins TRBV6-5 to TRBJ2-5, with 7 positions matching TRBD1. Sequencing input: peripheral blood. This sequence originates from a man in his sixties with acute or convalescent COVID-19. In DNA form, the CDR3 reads TGTGCCACCGGAACTAGGGACAGCCAAGAGACCCAGTACTTC. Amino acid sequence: CATGTRDSQETQYF.